The entry below gives a single T cell receptor (beta chain) sequence along with its context. CDR1 SGHVS and CDR2 FQNEAQ come from the germline V gene. The CDR3 totals 15 residues. V was clipped by 3 bases and J by 4 bases, with 13 bases between them. The data belong to a study of blood T cell repertoires in COVID-19. Study overall: Acute-phase and convalescent COVID-19 samples originated in the United States, Italy and Spain. Sources were T cells, B-cell-depleted T cells, or PBMCs; the material itself was cDNA or gDNA.

Under the authors' procedure: Reference gene primer amplification in the assay estimated nucleated cell counts. Assay: immunoSEQ multiplex PCR; the TCRdb copy retains only in-frame clones and omits some. V, J and clone size were drawn from that table, and D and trimming were deduced from the DNA. The repertoire holds about 58,000 clones, with about 89% as singletons. Sequenced sample: peripheral blood. This TCR came from a woman between 55 and 75 years old with active COVID-19. The chain has TRBV7-8 and TRBJ2-1; a weak D match, TRBD1 (6 bases). The CDR3 protein is CASSLAWGQYNEQFF. In DNA form, the CDR3 reads TGTGCCAGCAGCTTGGCCTGGGGGCAGTACAATGAGCAGTTCTTC. Together with reference TRBV7-8 and TRBJ2-1, the CDR3 gives the full variable domain: GAGVSQSPRYKVAKRGQDVALRCDPISGHVSLFWYQQALGQGPEFLTYFQNEAQLDKSGLPSDRFFAERPEGSVSTLKIQRTQQEDSAVYLCASSLAWGQYNEQFFGPGTRLTVL.